Described below is a single TCR beta chain sequence and its context. The data were taken from a study of blood T cell repertoires in COVID-19. Study overall: The study drew acute and convalescent COVID-19 samples from the United States, Italy and Spain. PBMCs, B-cell-depleted T cells, or T cells provided the cDNA or gDNA that made up the material.

CDR1 SEHNR and CDR2 FQNEAQ come from the germline V gene (reference sequence). CDR3 size: 15 residues. With V trimmed by 0 bases and J by 5 bases, 5 bases remained unmatched. Authors' methods: Quantification of nucleated cells was approximated via reference gene primer amplification. The repertoire was sequenced with immunoSEQ multiplex PCR; TCRdb's copy has only in-frame clones and lacks some. V and J calls and clone size are as listed in that table; D and trimming were resolved from the DNA. The table has a few hundred thousand clones, 65% to 90% seen once; the top ten hold just under 7.5%. This clonotype was obtained from a woman aged 50 to 65 with acute or convalescent COVID-19. The sequencing input was peripheral blood. The J gene is TRBJ1-2, the V gene TRBV7-9; 8 bases are shared with TRBD1. The CDR3 DNA is TGTGCCAGCAGCTTAGCCGCTGGACAGGGATATGGCTACACCTTC. Encoded protein: CASSLAAGQGYGYTF.